The present TCR beta chain was sequenced within a study of T cell repertoires in cytomegalovirus infection. This clonotype was observed at least ten times. TCRdb itself ran the reads through MiXCR, one entry per CDR3 protein. This table holds fewer than 200,000 distinct CDR3 sequences, about 15% found once. This sequence was found in a human donor in good health (CMV status not recorded). Some clones in this sample may be carry-over from other donors' samples. Sequencing was carried out using PBMCs.

The CDR3 bases are TGCGCTAGCTTGACGGTGAACTATGGCTACACCTTC. Translation: CASLTVNYGYTF. The chain is built from TRBV23-1 and TRBJ1-2; D gene ambiguous. TRBV23-1 is classed as an ORF, of uncertain function. The CDR3 is made up of 12 amino acids.